These T cell receptor beta chains were read from a single sample in a study of shared T cell receptors in the human thymus. Libraries were prepared by immunoSEQ multiplex PCR; TCRdb keeps only in-frame clonotypes and omits some of them. The sample includes hundreds of thousands of clones, approximately 85% seen only once; the top ten take 0.0095% to 0.013%. Separately, the same data were catalogued under a study of human thymus T cells.

The specimen was thymocytes. These receptors all come from a girl under three years old with a congenital heart defect. Both conserved end residues are part of each CDR3. The D gene is left open where the match is weak. Clone size is stated in some rows and not others, as once, few, many or a class when expanded.

V: TRBV4-3
size: .
D: TRBD2
J: TRBJ2-3
CDR3: CASSHLGPSGGPPNSTDTQYF
DNA: TGCGCCAGCAGCCATCTAGGTCCTAGCGGGGGCCCTCCTAATAGCACAGATACGCAGTATTTT

V: TRBV20-1
size: .
D: .
J: TRBJ2-3
CDR3: CSVRGDTQYF
DNA: TGCAGTGTTCGCGGAGATACGCAGTATTTT

V: TRBV10-3
size: .
D: .
J: TRBJ2-1
CDR3: CAISEYGASSYNEQFF
DNA: TGTGCCATCAGTGAGTACGGAGCCAGCTCCTACAATGAGCAGTTCTTC

V: TRBV7-8
size: once
D: TRBD1
J: TRBJ1-6
CDR3: CASSSGQAGFYNSPLHF
DNA: TGTGCCAGCAGCTCCGGACAGGCCGGTTTCTATAATTCACCCCTCCACTTT

V: TRBV6-5
size: .
D: .
J: TRBJ2-7
CDR3: CASRGRHEQYF
DNA: TGTGCCAGCAGGGGCAGGCACGAGCAGTACTTC

V: TRBV7-8
size: .
D: TRBD1
J: TRBJ1-4
CDR3: CASSRPGTGGYEKLFF
DNA: TGTGCCAGCAGCCGACCCGGGACAGGGGGCTATGAAAAACTGTTTTTT

V: TRBV6-5
size: .
D: .
J: TRBJ2-2
CDR3: CASRSHPTNTGELFF
DNA: TGTGCCAGCCGATCACACCCAACGAACACCGGGGAGCTGTTTTTT

V: TRBV15
size: .
D: .
J: TRBJ2-2
CDR3: CATSRYTNTGELFF
DNA: TGTGCCACCAGCAGATATACGAACACCGGGGAGCTGTTTTTT

V: TRBV13
size: .
D: .
J: TRBJ1-1
CDR3: CASSPIINRQPMNTEAFF
DNA: TGTGCCAGCAGCCCAATCATCAACCGACAGCCCATGAACACTGAAGCTTTCTTT

V: TRBV4-3
size: .
D: TRBD1
J: TRBJ1-2
CDR3: CASSQARQGAIRFGYTF
DNA: TGCGCCAGCAGCCAAGCTAGACAGGGGGCGATCCGCTTTGGCTACACCTTC

V: TRBV30
size: .
D: TRBD2
J: TRBJ2-6
CDR3: CAWTPRELAGGHGANVLTF
DNA: TGTGCCTGGACCCCGAGGGAACTAGCGGGGGGGCACGGGGCCAACGTCCTGACTTTC

V: TRBV19
size: .
D: .
J: TRBJ1-4
CDR3: CASSPFRGEPATNEKLFF
DNA: TGTGCCAGTAGTCCCTTCCGGGGGGAGCCTGCAACTAATGAAAAACTGTTTTTT

V: TRBV9
size: .
D: .
J: TRBJ1-2
CDR3: CASSLRHSITYGYTF
DNA: TGTGCCAGCAGCTTGAGACATTCCATAACTTATGGCTACACCTTC

V: TRBV28
size: few
D: .
J: TRBJ1-6
CDR3: CASSSLGFGGRGSDSPLHF
DNA: TGTGCCAGCAGTTCTTTGGGTTTCGGGGGAAGGGGAAGTGATTCACCCCTCCACTTT

V: TRBV4-2
size: .
D: .
J: TRBJ1-5
CDR3: CASSQDLQGLFLQHF
DNA: TGTGCCAGCAGCCAAGATCTGCAGGGGCTATTTCTCCAGCATTTT

V: TRBV7-9
size: .
D: .
J: TRBJ2-7
CDR3: CASSLGMGLDQRTYEQYF
DNA: TGTGCCAGCAGCTTAGGCATGGGGCTGGACCAAAGGACCTACGAGCAGTACTTC

V: TRBV6-1
size: .
D: .
J: TRBJ1-2
CDR3: CASSQGGGGYGYTF
DNA: TGTGCCAGCAGTCAAGGCGGAGGCGGCTATGGCTACACCTTC

V: TRBV7-9
size: once
D: .
J: TRBJ2-5
CDR3: CASRRRRLGGETQYF
DNA: TGTGCCAGCAGGAGGCGGCGTCTTGGCGGGGAGACCCAGTACTTC

V: TRBV7-9
size: .
D: .
J: TRBJ1-6
CDR3: CASSLARANSPLHF
DNA: TGTGCCAGCAGCTTGGCCAGGGCCAACTCACCCCTCCACTTT

V: TRBV2
size: .
D: TRBD2
J: TRBJ2-2
CDR3: CASSEAWLAGGLAYQPLNTGELFF
DNA: TGTGCCAGCAGTGAAGCTTGGCTAGCGGGGGGCTTGGCCTACCAACCCCTTAACACCGGGGAGCTGTTTTTT

V: TRBV9
size: .
D: TRBD1
J: TRBJ1-6
CDR3: CASSGRGRDSPLHF
DNA: TGTGCCAGCAGCGGAAGGGGGCGGGATTCACCCCTCCACTTT

V: TRBV4-1
size: .
D: TRBD1
J: TRBJ1-5
CDR3: CASSRGTGNSNQPQHF
DNA: TGCGCCAGCAGCCGAGGGACAGGGAACAGCAATCAGCCCCAGCATTTT

V: TRBV27
size: .
D: TRBD2
J: TRBJ2-1
CDR3: CASSSGLAGNNEQFF
DNA: TGTGCCAGCAGTTCGGGACTAGCGGGGAACAATGAGCAGTTCTTC

V: TRBV23-1
size: .
D: .
J: TRBJ2-2
CDR3: CASSQFKGGATGELFF
DNA: TGCGCCAGCAGTCAATTCAAGGGGGGGGCTACCGGGGAGCTGTTTTTT

V: TRBV6-1
size: .
D: .
J: TRBJ1-2
CDR3: CASSEGYHGYTF
DNA: TGTGCCAGCAGCGAGGGCTACCATGGCTACACCTTC

V: TRBV6-1
size: .
D: .
J: TRBJ2-1
CDR3: CASTPPVDGPEEQFF
DNA: TGTGCCAGCACTCCCCCGGTGGATGGGCCGGAAGAGCAGTTCTTC

V: TRBV7-2
size: once
D: TRBD1
J: TRBJ2-7
CDR3: CASISPGTGTVGEQYF
DNA: TGTGCCAGCATCTCGCCCGGGACAGGGACGGTTGGCGAGCAGTACTTC

V: TRBV2
size: .
D: .
J: TRBJ2-7
CDR3: CASTRQGYEQYF
DNA: TGTGCCAGCACCAGGCAGGGCTACGAGCAGTACTTC

V: TRBV5-5
size: few
D: .
J: TRBJ1-1
CDR3: CASSPDSYNTEAFF
DNA: TGTGCCAGCAGCCCGGACAGTTATAACACTGAAGCTTTCTTT

V: TRBV7-9
size: .
D: TRBD1
J: TRBJ2-1
CDR3: CASSYSPPTGHNNEQFF
DNA: TGTGCCAGCAGCTATTCCCCCCCGACAGGGCACAACAATGAGCAGTTCTTC

V: TRBV19
size: .
D: .
J: TRBJ2-2
CDR3: CASSRWGGRNTGELFF
DNA: TGTGCCAGTAGTAGATGGGGGGGGCGGAACACCGGGGAGCTGTTTTTT

V: TRBV4-1
size: .
D: TRBD1
J: TRBJ2-2
CDR3: CASSQGGTGTGELFF
DNA: TGCGCCAGCAGCCAAGGAGGGACAGGGACCGGGGAGCTGTTTTTT

V: TRBV14
size: .
D: TRBD1
J: TRBJ2-2
CDR3: CASGGQGPPGELFF
DNA: TGTGCCAGCGGGGGACAGGGACCACCCGGGGAGCTGTTTTTT

V: TRBV5-8
size: .
D: .
J: TRBJ1-4
CDR3: CASSSAPAEFRDEKLFF
DNA: TGTGCCAGCAGCTCCGCCCCTGCGGAATTCAGGGATGAAAAACTGTTTTTT

V: TRBV27
size: .
D: .
J: TRBJ2-6
CDR3: CASREIGGAIGANVLTF
DNA: TGTGCCAGCAGGGAAATAGGGGGTGCAATTGGGGCCAACGTCCTGACTTTC

V: TRBV11-2
size: .
D: TRBD1
J: TRBJ1-1
CDR3: CASSLDWGTGGRGDTEAFF
DNA: TGTGCCAGCAGCTTAGATTGGGGGACAGGGGGCCGGGGGGACACTGAAGCTTTCTTT

V: TRBV7-2
size: .
D: .
J: TRBJ2-3
CDR3: CASSLVVASHTQYF
DNA: TGTGCCAGCAGCTTAGTCGTAGCCTCCCATACGCAGTATTTT

V: TRBV29-1
size: .
D: TRBD1
J: TRBJ2-7
CDR3: CSVVIGRDRGYEQYF
DNA: TGCAGCGTTGTAATTGGACGGGACAGGGGCTACGAGCAGTACTTC

V: TRBV5-6
size: .
D: .
J: TRBJ1-1
CDR3: CASSARSLNTEAFF
DNA: TGTGCCAGCAGCGCCCGAAGCCTGAACACTGAAGCTTTCTTT

V: TRBV2
size: .
D: .
J: TRBJ1-1
CDR3: CASSDREAFF
DNA: TGTGCCAGCAGTGACAGGGAAGCTTTCTTT

V: TRBV6-5
size: .
D: .
J: TRBJ2-7
CDR3: CASSSFDGTYEQYF
DNA: TGTGCCAGCAGTTCCTTCGACGGGACCTACGAGCAGTACTTC

V: TRBV21-1
size: .
D: .
J: TRBJ1-2
CDR3: CASQGSDPPINYGYTF
DNA: TGTGCCAGCCAGGGTTCAGATCCCCCTATTAACTATGGCTACACCTTC

V: TRBV15
size: .
D: .
J: TRBJ2-7
CDR3: CATSRVRGRSYEQYF
DNA: TGTGCCACCAGCAGAGTCAGGGGTCGCTCCTACGAGCAGTACTTC

V: TRBV6-1
size: .
D: .
J: TRBJ2-7
CDR3: CASSEVRGRGEQYF
DNA: TGTGCCAGCAGTGAAGTCAGGGGCCGTGGCGAGCAGTACTTC

V: TRBV18
size: .
D: .
J: TRBJ2-1
CDR3: CASSLYSYNEQFF
DNA: TGTGCCAGCTCACTATACAGCTACAATGAGCAGTTCTTC

V: TRBV9
size: .
D: .
J: TRBJ1-1
CDR3: CASSPEGRGNKDTEAFF
DNA: TGTGCCAGCAGCCCGGAGGGGAGGGGCAATAAGGACACTGAAGCTTTCTTT

V: TRBV2
size: few
D: .
J: TRBJ2-1
CDR3: CASSVLSYNEQFF
DNA: TGTGCCAGCAGTGTGTTGAGCTACAATGAGCAGTTCTTC

V: TRBV14
size: .
D: .
J: TRBJ1-1
CDR3: CASSPRGREAEAFF
DNA: TGTGCCAGCAGCCCACGCGGCAGGGAGGCTGAAGCTTTCTTT

V: TRBV12-5
size: .
D: .
J: TRBJ1-5
CDR3: CASGPRSVLENQPQHF
DNA: TGTGCTAGTGGGCCTCGGTCGGTTTTGGAGAATCAGCCCCAGCATTTT

V: TRBV2
size: .
D: .
J: TRBJ2-5
CDR3: CASSGGCHLGTQYF
DNA: TGTGCCAGCAGCGGAGGCTGCCACTTGGGGACCCAGTACTTC

V: TRBV7-8
size: .
D: .
J: TRBJ1-5
CDR3: CASSPTDTPLEPQHF
DNA: TGTGCCAGCAGCCCGACGGACACTCCGTTGGAGCCCCAGCATTTT

V: TRBV27
size: few
D: .
J: TRBJ2-7
CDR3: CASRITGVGSYEQYF
DNA: TGTGCCAGCAGGATCACAGGAGTGGGGTCCTACGAGCAGTACTTC